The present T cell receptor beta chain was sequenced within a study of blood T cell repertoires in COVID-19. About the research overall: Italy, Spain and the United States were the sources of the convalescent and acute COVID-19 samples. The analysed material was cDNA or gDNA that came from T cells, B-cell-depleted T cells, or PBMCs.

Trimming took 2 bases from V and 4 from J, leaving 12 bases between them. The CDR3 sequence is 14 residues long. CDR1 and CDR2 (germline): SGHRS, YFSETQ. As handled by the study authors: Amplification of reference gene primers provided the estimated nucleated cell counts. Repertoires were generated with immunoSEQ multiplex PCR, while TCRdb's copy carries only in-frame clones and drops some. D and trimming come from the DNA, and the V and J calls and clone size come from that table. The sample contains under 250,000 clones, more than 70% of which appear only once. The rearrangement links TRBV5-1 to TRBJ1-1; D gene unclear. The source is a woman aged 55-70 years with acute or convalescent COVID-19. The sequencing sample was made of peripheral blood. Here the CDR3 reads CASSFRVEGTEAFF. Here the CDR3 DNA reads TGCGCCAGCAGCTTCCGGGTCGAGGGCACTGAAGCTTTCTTT.